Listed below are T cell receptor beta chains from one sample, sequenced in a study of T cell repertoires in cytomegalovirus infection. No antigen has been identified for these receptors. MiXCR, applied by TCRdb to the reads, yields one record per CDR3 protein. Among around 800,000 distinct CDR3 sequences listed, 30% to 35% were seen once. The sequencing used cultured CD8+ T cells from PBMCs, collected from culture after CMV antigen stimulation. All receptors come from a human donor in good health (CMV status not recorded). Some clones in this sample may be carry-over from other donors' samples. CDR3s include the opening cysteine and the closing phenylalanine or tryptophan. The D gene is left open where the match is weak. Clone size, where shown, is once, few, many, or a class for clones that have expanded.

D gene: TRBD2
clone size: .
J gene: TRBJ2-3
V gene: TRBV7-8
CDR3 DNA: TGTGCCAGCAGCTTAGGGCCAGGACTAGCAGGCACAGATACGCAGTATTTT
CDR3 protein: CASSLGPGLAGTDTQYF

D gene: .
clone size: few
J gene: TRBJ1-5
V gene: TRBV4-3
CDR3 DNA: TGCGCCAGCAGCCAAGGAAATGGATTCAATCAGCCCCAGCATTTT
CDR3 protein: CASSQGNGFNQPQHF

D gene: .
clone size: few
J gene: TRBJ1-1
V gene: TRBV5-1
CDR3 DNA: TGCGCCAGCAGCTACGCACTTATGAACACTGAAGCTTTCTTT
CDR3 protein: CASSYALMNTEAFF

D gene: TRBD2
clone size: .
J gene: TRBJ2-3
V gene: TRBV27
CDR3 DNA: TGTGCCAGCAACCCGGGACTAGGCCCAGATACGCAGTATTTT
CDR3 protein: CASNPGLGPDTQYF

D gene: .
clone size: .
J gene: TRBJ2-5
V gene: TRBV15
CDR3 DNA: TGTGCCACCAGCAGAGCCCCCTCTACACAAGAGACCCAGTACTTC
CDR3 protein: CATSRAPSTQETQYF

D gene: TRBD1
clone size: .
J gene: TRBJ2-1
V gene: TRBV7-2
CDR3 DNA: TGTGCCAGCAGCTTAGGGACAGGGTTTTTAAATGAGCAGTTCTTC
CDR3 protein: CASSLGTGFLNEQFF

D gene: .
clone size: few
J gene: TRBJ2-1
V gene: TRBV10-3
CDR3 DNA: TGTGCCACCCAGGAGGGTGAGCAGTTCTTC
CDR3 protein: CATQEGEQFF

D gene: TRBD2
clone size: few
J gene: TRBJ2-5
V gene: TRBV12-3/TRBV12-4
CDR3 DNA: TGTGCCAGCAGTCACGGACTAGCGGGGGGGCGTCAAGAGACCCAGTACTTC
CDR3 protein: CASSHGLAGGRQETQYF

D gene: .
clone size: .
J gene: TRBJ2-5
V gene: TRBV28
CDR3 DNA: TGTGCCAGCGGCTCACTGGGAGGAATTCAAGAGACCCAGTACTTC
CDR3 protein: CASGSLGGIQETQYF

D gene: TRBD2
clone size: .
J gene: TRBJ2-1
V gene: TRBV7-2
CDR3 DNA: TGTGTCAGCAGCGTTTTTGGCGGGAGCTCCTACAATGAGCAGTTCTTC
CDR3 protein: CVSSVFGGSSYNEQFF

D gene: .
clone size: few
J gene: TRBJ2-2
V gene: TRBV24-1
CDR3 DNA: TGTGCCACCAGTGATTTGTCCGCAGGCGGGGCCACCGGGGAGCTGTTTTTT
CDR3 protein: CATSDLSAGGATGELFF

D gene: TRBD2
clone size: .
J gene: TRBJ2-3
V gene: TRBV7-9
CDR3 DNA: TGTGCCAGCAGCATCAGACTAGCGGGGGGAAAAGATACGCAGTATTTT
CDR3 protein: CASSIRLAGGKDTQYF

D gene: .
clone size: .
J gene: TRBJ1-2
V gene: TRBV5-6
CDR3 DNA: TGTGCCAGCAGCTTGGCCGAACAGATGTCCTATGGCTACACCTTC
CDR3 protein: CASSLAEQMSYGYTF

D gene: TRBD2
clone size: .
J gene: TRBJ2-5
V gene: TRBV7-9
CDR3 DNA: TGTGCCAGCAGCTCGACTAGCGGGGGGGCCAGAGGAGAGACCCAGTACTTC
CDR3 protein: CASSSTSGGARGETQYF

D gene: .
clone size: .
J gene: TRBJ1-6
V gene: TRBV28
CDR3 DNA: TGTGCCAGCAGTCTCCTGAGGGCGGATTCACCCCTCCACTTT
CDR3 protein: CASSLLRADSPLHF

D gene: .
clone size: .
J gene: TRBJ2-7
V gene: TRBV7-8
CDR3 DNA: TGTGCCAGCAGCTTACAGGGGTTGGGGAACGAGCAGTACTTC
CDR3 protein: CASSLQGLGNEQYF

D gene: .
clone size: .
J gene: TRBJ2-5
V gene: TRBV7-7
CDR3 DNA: TGTGCTAGCAGCCCGCCAGCCGGGCCGGAGACCCAGTACTTC
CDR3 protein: CASSPPAGPETQYF

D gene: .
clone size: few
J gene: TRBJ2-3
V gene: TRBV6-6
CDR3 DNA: TGTGCCAGCAGTACCCCGAAGGGACTCCTTCCCGATACGCAGTATTTT
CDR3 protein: CASSTPKGLLPDTQYF

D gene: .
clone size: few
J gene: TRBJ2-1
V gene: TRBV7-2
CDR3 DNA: TGTGCCAGCAGCACGGACGCCGTTGAGCAGTTCTTC
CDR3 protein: CASSTDAVEQFF

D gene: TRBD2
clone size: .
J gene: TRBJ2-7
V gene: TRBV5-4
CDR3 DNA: TGTGCCAGCAGCTTCGGGGGGGCTCGCTACGAGCAGTACTTC
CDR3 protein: CASSFGGARYEQYF

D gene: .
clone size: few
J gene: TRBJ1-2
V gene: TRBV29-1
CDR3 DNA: TGCAGCGTTGACCTAGGGGGTTATGGCTACACCTTC
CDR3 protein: CSVDLGGYGYTF

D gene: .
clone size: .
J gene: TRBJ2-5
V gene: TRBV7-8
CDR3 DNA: TGTGCCAGCAGCTTAGTGGGGACTCCCCTTTTGGAGACCCAGTACTTC
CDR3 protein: CASSLVGTPLLETQYF

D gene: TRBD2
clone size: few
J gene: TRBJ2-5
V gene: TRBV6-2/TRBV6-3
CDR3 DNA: TGTGCCAGCAGTTACAGTAGCGGGGTTCTATTTAACCAAGAGACCCAGTACTTC
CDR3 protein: CASSYSSGVLFNQETQYF

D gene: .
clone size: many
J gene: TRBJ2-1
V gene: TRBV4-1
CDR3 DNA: TGCGCCAGCAGCCAAGGGGAGGGGGCGCATGAGCAGTTCTTC
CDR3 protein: CASSQGEGAHEQFF

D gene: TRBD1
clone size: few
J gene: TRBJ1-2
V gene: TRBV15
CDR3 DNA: TGTGCCACCAGCAGAGATGACCTAATGGACAGGGTGAAGGGCTACACCTTC
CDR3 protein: CATSRDDLMDRVKGYTF

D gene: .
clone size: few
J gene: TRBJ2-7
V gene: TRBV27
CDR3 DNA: TGTGCCAGCTCCCCGGCGGGGACCCTCTACGAGCAGTACTTC
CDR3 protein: CASSPAGTLYEQYF

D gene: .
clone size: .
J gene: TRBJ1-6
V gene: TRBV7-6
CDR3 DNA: TGTGCCAGCAGCTATGGGGGCTCCGACTATAATTCACCCCTCCACTTT
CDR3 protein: CASSYGGSDYNSPLHF

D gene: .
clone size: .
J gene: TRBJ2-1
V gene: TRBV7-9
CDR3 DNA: TGTGCCAGCAGCTTAGATTTACTAGAGTCTGAGCAGTTCTTC
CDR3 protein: CASSLDLLESEQFF

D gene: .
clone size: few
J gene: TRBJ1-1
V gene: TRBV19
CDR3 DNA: TGTGCCAGTAAATCGGGACATTGGTACACTGAAGCTTTCTTT
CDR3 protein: CASKSGHWYTEAFF

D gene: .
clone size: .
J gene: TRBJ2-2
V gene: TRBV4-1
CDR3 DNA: TGCGCCAGCAGCCAAGACGTATCGGGGGAGCTGTTTTTT
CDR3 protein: CASSQDVSGELFF

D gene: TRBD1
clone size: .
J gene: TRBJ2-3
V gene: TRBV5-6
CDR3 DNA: TGTGCCAGCAGCTTCGGGACAGAGTTTAGCACAGATACGCAGTATTTT
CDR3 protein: CASSFGTEFSTDTQYF

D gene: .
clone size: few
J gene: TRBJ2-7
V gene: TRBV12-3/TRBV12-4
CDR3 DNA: TGTGCCAGCAGTCAGGGTGGGGGTTCCGAGCAGTACTTC
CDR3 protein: CASSQGGGSEQYF

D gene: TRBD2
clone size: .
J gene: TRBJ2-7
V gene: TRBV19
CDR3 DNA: TGTGCCAGTAGTCTTCGGACTAGCGGAGCCCTTAACGAGCAGTACTTC
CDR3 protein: CASSLRTSGALNEQYF

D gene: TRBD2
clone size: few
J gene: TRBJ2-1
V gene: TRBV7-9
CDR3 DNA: TGTGCCAGCAGCTTAGTGCTAGCGGGAGGGAATGAGCAGTTCTTC
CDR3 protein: CASSLVLAGGNEQFF

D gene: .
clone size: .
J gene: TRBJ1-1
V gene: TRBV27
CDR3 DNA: TGTGCCAGCAACTGGGGCGGACACCCTTGGGCTGAAGCTTTCTTT
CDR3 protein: CASNWGGHPWAEAFF

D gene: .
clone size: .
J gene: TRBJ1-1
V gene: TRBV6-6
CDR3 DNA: TGTGCCAGCAGTCTTCAGGTGGAAAACACTGAAGCTTTCTTT
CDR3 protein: CASSLQVENTEAFF

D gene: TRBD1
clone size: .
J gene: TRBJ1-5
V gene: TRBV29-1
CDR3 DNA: TGCAGCGTTTCGACAGGGGAGGGACAGCCCCAGCATTTT
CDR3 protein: CSVSTGEGQPQHF

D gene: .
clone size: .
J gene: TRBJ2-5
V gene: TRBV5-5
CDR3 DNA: TGTGCCAGCAGCTTGGGGGGGCACGAAGACTTC
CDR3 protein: CASSLGGHEDF

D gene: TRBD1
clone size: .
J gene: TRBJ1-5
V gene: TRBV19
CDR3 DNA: TGTGCCAGTACAACAGGGGGAAGTCAGCCCCAGCATTTT
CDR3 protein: CASTTGGSQPQHF

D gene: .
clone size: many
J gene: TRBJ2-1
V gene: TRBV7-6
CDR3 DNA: TGTGCCAGCAGCTTAAGGGATCGATTGAATGAGCAGTTCTTC
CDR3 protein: CASSLRDRLNEQFF

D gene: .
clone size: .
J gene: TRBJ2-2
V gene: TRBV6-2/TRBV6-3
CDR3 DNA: TGTGCCAGCAGTCCCTTCGGGTGGACCGGGGAGCTGTTTTTT
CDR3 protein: CASSPFGWTGELFF

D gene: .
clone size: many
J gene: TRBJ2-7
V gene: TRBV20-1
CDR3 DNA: TGCAGTGCTAGAGATAAACAGCACTACGAGCAGTACTTC
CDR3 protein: CSARDKQHYEQYF

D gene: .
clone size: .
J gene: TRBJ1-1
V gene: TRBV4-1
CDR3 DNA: TGCGCCAGCAGCCAAGGTCGGTTCACGGGGCTTCGCACTGAAGCTTTCTTT
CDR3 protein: CASSQGRFTGLRTEAFF

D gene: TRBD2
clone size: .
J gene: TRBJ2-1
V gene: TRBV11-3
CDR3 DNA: TGTGCCAGCAGCATTGGGACTAGCGGGGCTCTTTTGAATGAGCAGTTCTTC
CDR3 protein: CASSIGTSGALLNEQFF

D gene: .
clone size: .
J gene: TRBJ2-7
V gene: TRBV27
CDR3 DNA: TGTGCCAGCAGTTTAGGTCCAGCAGTCTACGAGCAGTACTTC
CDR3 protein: CASSLGPAVYEQYF

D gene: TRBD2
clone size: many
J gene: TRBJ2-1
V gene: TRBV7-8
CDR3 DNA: TGTGCCAGCAGCTTAGTAGCGGGGAACTCCTACAATGAGCAGTTCTTC
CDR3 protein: CASSLVAGNSYNEQFF

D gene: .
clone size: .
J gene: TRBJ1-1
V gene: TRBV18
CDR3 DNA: TGTGCCAGCTCGCCCGGACAGAGAAAGAACACTGAAGCTTTCTTT
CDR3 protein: CASSPGQRKNTEAFF

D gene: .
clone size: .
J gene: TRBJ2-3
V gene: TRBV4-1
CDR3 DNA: TGCGCCAGCAGCCAATACAATCCAGGGCTGAAGAGGGGTACGCAGTATTTT
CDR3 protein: CASSQYNPGLKRGTQYF

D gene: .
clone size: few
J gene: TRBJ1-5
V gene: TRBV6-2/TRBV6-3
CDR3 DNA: TGTGCCAGCAGTTATGACCAGAGTTGGGGGGCCCAGCATTTT
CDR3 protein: CASSYDQSWGAQHF

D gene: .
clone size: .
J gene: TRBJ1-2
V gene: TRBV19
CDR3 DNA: TGTGCCAGTAGGAGACAGAACAAGGACACCTTC
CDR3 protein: CASRRQNKDTF

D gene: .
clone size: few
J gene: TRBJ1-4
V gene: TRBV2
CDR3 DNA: TGTGCCAGCAGTGGAACTGAAAAACTGTTTTTT
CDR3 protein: CASSGTEKLFF

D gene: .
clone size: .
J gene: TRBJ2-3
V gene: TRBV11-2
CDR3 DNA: TGTGCCAGCATCGCCCTAGTGGACAGAACAGATACGCAGTATTTT
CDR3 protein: CASIALVDRTDTQYF

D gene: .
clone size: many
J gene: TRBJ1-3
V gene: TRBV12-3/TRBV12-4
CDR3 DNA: TGTGCCAGCACCCCCCCAGGCAGAATAAACACCATATATTTT
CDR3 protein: CASTPPGRINTIYF

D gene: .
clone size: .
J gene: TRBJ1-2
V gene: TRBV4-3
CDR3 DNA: TGCGCCAGCAGCCAAGAACCGGACCGACTTAACTATGGCTACACCTTC
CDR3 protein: CASSQEPDRLNYGYTF

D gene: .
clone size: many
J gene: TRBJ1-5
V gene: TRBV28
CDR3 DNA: TGTGCCAGCAGTTTCCTTACAGGCAATCAGCCCCAGCATTTT
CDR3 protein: CASSFLTGNQPQHF

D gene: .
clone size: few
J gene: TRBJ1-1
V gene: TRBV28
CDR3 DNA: TGTGCCAGCAGTTTTGCAGGGGTATACACTGAAGCTTTCTTT
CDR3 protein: CASSFAGVYTEAFF

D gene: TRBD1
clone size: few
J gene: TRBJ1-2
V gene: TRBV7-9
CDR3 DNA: TGTGCCAGCAGCTCTGACAGGGTTGGGGGCTACACCTTC
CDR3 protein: CASSSDRVGGYTF

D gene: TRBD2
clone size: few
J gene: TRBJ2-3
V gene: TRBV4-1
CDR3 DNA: TGCGCCAGCAGCCAAACTGGACTAGCGGGACCCACAGATACGCAGTATTTT
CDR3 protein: CASSQTGLAGPTDTQYF

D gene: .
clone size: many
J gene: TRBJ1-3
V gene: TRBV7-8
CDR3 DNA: TGTGCCAGCAGCTTAGTTGGTTATCAAGTCGGGAGCTCTGGAAACACCATATATTTT
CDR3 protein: CASSLVGYQVGSSGNTIYF